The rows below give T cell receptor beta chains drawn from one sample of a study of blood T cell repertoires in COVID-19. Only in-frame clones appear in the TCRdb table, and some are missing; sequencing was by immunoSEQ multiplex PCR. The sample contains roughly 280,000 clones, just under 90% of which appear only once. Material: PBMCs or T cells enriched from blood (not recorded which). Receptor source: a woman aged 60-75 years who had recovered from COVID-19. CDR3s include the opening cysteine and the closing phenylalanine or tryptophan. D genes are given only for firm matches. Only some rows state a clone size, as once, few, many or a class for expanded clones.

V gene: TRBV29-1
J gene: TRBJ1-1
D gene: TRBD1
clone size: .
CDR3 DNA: TGCAGCGTGGTGGGACAGGGTTACTGGGCTTTCTTT
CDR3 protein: CSVVGQGYWAFF

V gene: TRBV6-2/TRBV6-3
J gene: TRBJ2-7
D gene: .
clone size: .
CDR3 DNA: TGTGCCAGCAGTTACTCAGAACGCGGAGGAGACTACGAGCAGTACTTC
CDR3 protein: CASSYSERGGDYEQYF

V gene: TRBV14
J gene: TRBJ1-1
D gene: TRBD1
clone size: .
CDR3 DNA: TGTGCCAGCAGCCAAGTCGCCGGGACAGGGAGCACTGAAGCTTTCTTT
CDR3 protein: CASSQVAGTGSTEAFF

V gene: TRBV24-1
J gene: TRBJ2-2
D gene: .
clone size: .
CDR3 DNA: TGTGCCACCAGTCCCCCGGGACTGGGGAACACCGGGGAGCTGTTTTTT
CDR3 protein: CATSPPGLGNTGELFF

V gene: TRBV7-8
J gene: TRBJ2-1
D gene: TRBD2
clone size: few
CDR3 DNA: TGTGCCAGCAGCTCAGATATAGCGGGGAGGAGTGAGCAGTTCTTC
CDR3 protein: CASSSDIAGRSEQFF

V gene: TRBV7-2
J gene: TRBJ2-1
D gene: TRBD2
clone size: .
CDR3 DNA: TGTGCCAGCAGCAGACCTTTTGGGGGGGTTGAGCAGTTCTTC
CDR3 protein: CASSRPFGGVEQFF

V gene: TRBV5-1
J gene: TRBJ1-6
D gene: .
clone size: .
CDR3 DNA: TGCGCCAGCAGAACCAGGGTGGATAATTCACCCCTCCACTTT
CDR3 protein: CASRTRVDNSPLHF

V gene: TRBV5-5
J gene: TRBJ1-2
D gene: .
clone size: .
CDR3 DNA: TGTGCCAGCAGCCTTGACAGCTATGGCTACACCTTC
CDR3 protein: CASSLDSYGYTF

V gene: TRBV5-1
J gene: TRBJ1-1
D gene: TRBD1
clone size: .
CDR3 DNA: TGCGCCAGCAGCTCTCAGGGGGCGGCGGGAACTGAAGCTTTCTTT
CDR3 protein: CASSSQGAAGTEAFF

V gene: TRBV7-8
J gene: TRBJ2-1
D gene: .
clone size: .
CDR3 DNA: TGTGCCAGCAGCCCGAGACTAGATAGCTCCTACAATGAGCAGTTCTTC
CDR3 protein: CASSPRLDSSYNEQFF

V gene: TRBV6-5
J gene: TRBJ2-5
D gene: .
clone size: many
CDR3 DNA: TGTGCCAGCAGTTACGACGCGGGAGAGACCCAGTACTTC
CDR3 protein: CASSYDAGETQYF

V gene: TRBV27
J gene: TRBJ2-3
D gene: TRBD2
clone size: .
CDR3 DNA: TGTGCCAGCAGTTTACTAATAGCGGGATCGACAGATACGCAGTATTTT
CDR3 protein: CASSLLIAGSTDTQYF